The source of this TCR beta chain is a study of shared clonotypes between healthy human individuals (dated by TCRdb to about 2020). General notes on the study: The cohort included three men and two women between 18 and 49 years of age. The study deeply sequenced blood TCR repertoires of about five healthy adults to estimate repertoire size and the extent of clonotype sharing between individuals. Different laboratories and diverse techniques were used to prepare libraries and sequence TCR repertoires, to increase sequencing depth and limit assay-specific biases. Each donor's leukapheresis produced roughly between about 0.8 and 8.9 billion PBMCs. Findings and caveats that apply to the study as a whole: Sampling was restricted to blood, and TCR repertoires in tissue are likely to differ from TCR repertoires in blood. Because the study included only a small number of donors, the genetic and exposure-history diversity represented was limited. Pairwise subsampling led to the expectation that sequencing depth would affect the degree of clonotype sharing among donors.

Donors were healthy HIV-negative adults with no recently reported acute infections or vaccinations. Every donor was a Caucasian adult living in Nashville, Tennessee, USA. For unsorted samples, tens of millions of PBMCs were counted and genomic DNA was extracted with the QIAamp DNA Blood Mini kit. Blood was collected by leukapheresis, and PBMCs were isolated by Ficoll-Histopaque density gradient centrifugation and then cryopreserved in liquid nitrogen vapor phase. Comment on this clone: Its antigen is still unknown. Per-nucleotide qualities are absent, and no much larger clonotype sits a single base away.

Using the deep immunoSEQ assay, multiplex PCR amplified TCR CDR3 regions from genomic DNA. Genomic DNA extracted from each cell subset was distributed evenly over all wells of several immunoSEQ 96-well plates, and each plate served as one replicate. For unsorted PBMC, 250 to 300 ng of genomic DNA, equivalent to around 30,000 T cell genomes, went into each replicate PCR. Unsorted PBMC genomic DNA was sequenced across ten immunoSEQ deep assay plates. Purified libraries were measured with a Qubit 3.0 fluorometer, size-checked on a Bioanalyzer 2100, and measured again with the KAPA Library Quantification kit. Every immunoSEQ 96-well plate was sequenced on a separate single-read 150-cycle Illumina NextSeq 550 flow cell. Concerning the study's data processing: The immunoSEQ output contained only junctional sequences without quality scores, so filtering could not match that applied to full-length reads. To assign V/J genes and CDR3, sequences were annotated against IMGT germline references using PyIR, a Python wrapper for IgBLAST v1.9. Reads were filtered out if the reads had weak V/J assignments (E-value above 1e-6), no CDR3, stop codons, out-of-frame junctions, or ambiguous translated residues. V3J clonotypes were defined as sequences sharing the same inferred V gene, J gene, and CDR3 amino acid sequence. The percentage overlap between two repertoires was calculated by dividing the number of shared unique clonotypes by the size of the smaller repertoire. Richness of each repertoire was evaluated using RTK rarefaction, the Chao1 estimator, and Recon v2.1 estimates of unobserved clonotypes. TCRdb limited this immuneACCESS table to in-frame rearrangements with V and J called. A share of clones is missing; checked studies link under half to unresolved V genes, and the rest is unexplained. Clone size and V and J calls were adopted from that table, with D and trimming inferred from the DNA. The sample has roughly 500,000 clones on record, about 85% of them singletons. Roughly 13% of the sample lies in the top ten.

Inclusive of the bounding cysteine and phenylalanine, the CDR3 is 15 residues long. Just the 45-base CDR3 DNA is kept, in frame starting at base 1. Cut back by 4 bases and 2 bases, the V and J ends lie 12 bases apart. The germline V gene (reference sequence) specifies LNHDA as CDR1 and SQIVND as CDR2. The sequencing sample was made of PBMCs. The chain uses TRBV19 and TRBJ1-5; no D segment can be confidently identified. This receptor was obtained from a woman in her thirties or forties in good health. Some clones in this sample may be carry-over from other donors' samples. In nucleotide form, the sequence is TGTGCCAGTAGTACGGGGATTGTTCGCAATCAGCCCCAGCATTTT. Its protein reads: CASSTGIVRNQPQHF. When the CDR3 is completed using the reference TRBV19 and TRBJ1-5 genes on either side, the full variable domain is DGGITQSPKYLFRKEGQNVTLSCEQNLNHDAMYWYRQDPGQGLRLIYYSQIVNDFQKGDIAEGYSVSREKKESFPLTVTSAQKNPTAFYLCASSTGIVRNQPQHFGDGTRLSIL.